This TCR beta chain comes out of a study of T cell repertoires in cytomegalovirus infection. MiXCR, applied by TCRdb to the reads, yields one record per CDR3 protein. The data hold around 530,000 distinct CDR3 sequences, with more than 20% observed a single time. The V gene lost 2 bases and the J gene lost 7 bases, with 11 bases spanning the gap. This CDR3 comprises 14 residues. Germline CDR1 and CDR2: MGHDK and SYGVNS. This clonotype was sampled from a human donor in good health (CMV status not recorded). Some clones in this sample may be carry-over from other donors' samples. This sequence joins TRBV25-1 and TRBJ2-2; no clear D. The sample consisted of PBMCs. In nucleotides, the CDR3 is TGTGCCAGCAGTGAAGCCCCAATGGGCGGGGAGCTGTTTTTT. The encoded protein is CASSEAPMGGELFF.